This TCR beta chain was captured in a study of metastatic and nonmetastatic thyroid tumors. Study summary: From malignant and benign thyroid patients, repertoires in blood and in tumor or nodule tissue were compared.

Thyroid surgery had not been preceded by any treatment in any patient. How the authors handled the data: Differences in CDR3 between clinicopathological groups were drawn on to build a classifier intended to discriminate distant-metastatic papillary thyroid cancer patients. TCRdb re-analyzed the PCR reads through MiXCR. Here the V and J calls rest on TCRdb's processing, not on the authors' analysis. The data hold some 20,000 clones, with 27% observed a single time. Study-wide findings and caveats: Significantly greater TCR beta diversity was reportedly found in malignant thyroid tumors than in benign nodules (in blood and tumor).

From germline, CDR1 is SGHNT and CDR2 YENEEA. This CDR3 contains 15 residues. V lost 3 bases, J lost 2 bases, and 4 bases stayed unmatched. As regards this clone: Its antigen remains unknown.

Sequenced: blood. The chain combines TRBV11-3 with TRBJ2-3, with TRBD2 identical over 8 bases. The receptor was isolated from a female donor with papillary thyroid cancer or a benign thyroid nodule (not recorded which). Some clones in this sample may be carry-over from other donors' samples. DNA of the CDR3: TGTGCCAGCAGCTTGGGACTAGGTGACACAGATACGCAGTATTTT. Amino acid sequence: CASSLGLGDTDTQYF. The full variable domain, in which reference TRBV11-3 and TRBJ2-3 provide the parts outside the CDR3, is EAGVVQSPRYKIIEKKQPVAFWCNPISGHNTLYWYLQNLGQGPELLIRYENEEAVDDSQLPKDRFSAERLKGVDSTLKIQPAELGDSAVYLCASSLGLGDTDTQYFGPGTRLTVL.